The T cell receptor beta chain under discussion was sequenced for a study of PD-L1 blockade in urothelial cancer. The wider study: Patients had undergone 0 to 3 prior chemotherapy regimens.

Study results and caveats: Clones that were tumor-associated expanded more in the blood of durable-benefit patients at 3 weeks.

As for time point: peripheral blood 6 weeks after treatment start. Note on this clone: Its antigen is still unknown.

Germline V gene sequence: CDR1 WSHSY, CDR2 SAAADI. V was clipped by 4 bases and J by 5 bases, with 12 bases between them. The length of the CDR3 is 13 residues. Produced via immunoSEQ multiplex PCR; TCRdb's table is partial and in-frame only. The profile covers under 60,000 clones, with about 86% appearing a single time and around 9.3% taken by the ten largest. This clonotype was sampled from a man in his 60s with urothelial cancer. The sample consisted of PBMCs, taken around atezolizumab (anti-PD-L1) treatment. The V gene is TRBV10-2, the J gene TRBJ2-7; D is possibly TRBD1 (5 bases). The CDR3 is CASSGQGNHEQYF. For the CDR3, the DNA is TGCGCCAGCAGTGGTCAGGGTAACCACGAGCAGTACTTC.